The TCR beta chain described here comes from a study of cytomegalovirus exposure and HLA in healthy donors. Study outcomes and limitations: Later, TCR association rates were found to vary by HLA locus, highest for DRB1 and lowest for HLA-C. For TCR beta chains, V- and J-gene trimming was later linked to a missense DCLRE1C variant. A later analysis reportedly identified an Asian-associated ancestry cluster as carrying fewer N-insertions than the approximately 670-donor mean.

As to this clone: Its matching antigen is unknown.

PCR employed 60 Vbeta and 13 Jbeta primers. Here immunoSEQ multiplex PCR was the method, and the copy in TCRdb shows in-frame clones only, minus some. The sample holds roughly 190,000 clones, approximately 80% seen once. The trim removed 3 bases at V and 4 bases at J, leaving 8 bases unmatched. CDR1 is SGHRS and CDR2 is YFSETQ in the germline V gene. The CDR3 runs to 16 residues. The chain has TRBV5-1 and TRBJ2-3; 10 bases agree with TRBD1. This TCR was recovered from a female donor in good health and CMV-seronegative. What was sequenced was PBMCs. Here the CDR3 reads CASSSLTGGGSDTQYF. CDR3 nucleotides: TGCGCCAGCAGCTCTCTGACAGGGGGCGGTTCAGATACGCAGTATTTT.